One and the same sample provided the 16 T cell receptor beta chains below, sequenced in a study of T cell responses to AZD1222 COVID-19 vaccine. Sequencing was performed with immunoSEQ multiplex PCR; in TCRdb, only in-frame clones are kept and a portion is missing. The sample records some 150,000 clones, roughly nine tenths being singletons. Sequencing was performed on peripheral blood, taken after recovery from COVID-19. All receptors derive from an adult who had recovered from COVID-19.

The rearrangement uses TRBV10-2 and TRBJ2-3, with D possibly being TRBD1 or TRBD2 (5 bases each). V lost 0 bases, J lost 3 bases, and 13 bases lay in between. In germline, CDR1 is WSHSY, CDR2 SAAADI. The CDR3 has 16 amino acids. CDR3 in DNA: TGCGCCAGCAGTGAGTCTGTGGGGCCGGGGACAGATACGCAGTATTTT. Translation gives CASSESVGPGTDTQYF.

The chain has TRBV2 and TRBJ2-1; 7 bases fit TRBD1. Unmatched junction bases numbered 10, after V lost 8 bases and J lost 0 bases. The CDR3 extends over 16 amino acids. CDR1 SNHLY and CDR2 FYNNEI come from the germline V gene. The CDR3 reads CASARLRGNSYNEQFF. The CDR3 bases are TGTGCCAGCGCCCGCCTCAGGGGGAACTCCTACAATGAGCAGTTCTTC.

The genes are TRBV7-9 and TRBJ2-7, with a weak D call TRBD2 (5 bases). V gave up 3 bases and J gave up 5 bases, with 14 bases separating them. This CDR3 spans 14 amino acids. Germline loops: CDR1 SEHNR, CDR2 FQNEAQ (reference sequence). This CDR3 reads CASSLTGLLDEQYF. CDR3 nucleotide sequence: TGTGCCAGCAGCTTGACCGGACTCCTGGACGAGCAGTACTTC.

The chain couples TRBV11-1 to TRBJ1-2; a weak D match, TRBD1 (5 bases). In germline, CDR1 is SGHAT, CDR2 FQDESV (reference sequence). The CDR3 extends over 13 amino acids. V lost 3 bases and J lost 1, with 6 bases in between. The CDR3 loop is CASSFDSNYGYTF. CDR3 DNA: TGTGCCAGCAGCTTCGACAGTAACTATGGCTACACCTTC.

This clone was observed a single time. The chain has TRBV9 and TRBJ2-1; D is tentatively TRBD1 or TRBD2 (7 bases each). This CDR3 is 15 amino acids long. V was cut by 4 bases and J by 2 bases, with 13 bases left in between. CDR1 and CDR2 from the germline V gene are SGDLS and YYNGEE. As DNA, the CDR3 is TGTGCCAGCAGCCCAGGGGGGGTGACCTACAATGAGCAGTTCTTC. Protein product: CASSPGGVTYNEQFF.

This chain links TRBV4-1 with TRBJ1-1; the match to TRBD1 covers 9 bases. CDR1 and CDR2 (germline): MGHRA, YSYEKL. The CDR3 runs 13 residues. Trimming at V came to 2 bases and at J to 10 bases, leaving 5 bases not matched to a gene. The CDR3 here is CASSQYDRGLAFF. The CDR3 region has the DNA TGCGCCAGCAGCCAATATGACAGGGGGTTAGCTTTCTTT.

The rearrangement uses TRBV4-1 and TRBJ2-3; D tentatively fits TRBD1 or TRBD2 (5 bases each). Germline V CDR1 and CDR2: MGHRA, YSYEKL. The CDR3 has 18 residues. Trimming removed 0 bases from V and 7 bases from J, with 23 bases in between. The CDR3 loop reads CASSQDRGGDSLGNTQYF. CDR3 nucleotides: TGCGCCAGCAGCCAAGATCGCGGAGGAGACAGTCTCGGAAATACGCAGTATTTT.

This chain links TRBV9 with TRBJ1-1, with no clear D. V lost 0 bases, J lost 2 bases, and 5 bases lay in between. In germline, CDR1 is SGDLS, CDR2 YYNGEE. The CDR3 extends over 13 amino acids. CDR3 sequence: CASSVEGNTEAFF. The CDR3 bases are TGTGCCAGCAGCGTAGAGGGTAACACTGAAGCTTTCTTT.

The V and J genes are TRBV7-2 and TRBJ1-1, with D perhaps matching TRBD1 (5 bases). The length of the CDR3 is 14 residues. V lost 6 bases, J lost 7 bases, and 18 bases lay in between. The V gene's germline CDR1 is SGHTA and CDR2 FQGNSA. The CDR3 region has the DNA TGTGCCAGCAGTTTCCAGGGAGGTGCGGGTGAAGCTTTCTTT. Its translation is CASSFQGGAGEAFF. The full variable domain, in which reference TRBV7-2 and TRBJ1-1 provide the parts outside the CDR3, is GAGVSQSPSNKVTEKGKDVELRCDPISGHTALYWYRQSLGQGLEFLIYFQGNSAPDKSGLPSDRFSAERTGGSVSTLTIQRTQQEDSAVYLCASSFQGGAGEAFFGQGTRLTVV.

This rearrangement joins TRBV2 to TRBJ2-7, with D unresolved. Germline CDR1 reads SNHLY; CDR2 reads FYNNEI. The CDR3 has 14 amino acids. Trimming cost V 5 bases and J 1 base, with 12 bases left between them. The CDR3 sequence: CASSFASQSYEQYF. The CDR3 DNA reads TGTGCCAGCAGTTTCGCGTCCCAATCCTACGAGCAGTACTTC.

V and J are TRBV4-1 and TRBJ2-7, with a tentative D call TRBD2 (5 bases). The germline V gene has CDR1 MGHRA and CDR2 YSYEKL. The V gene lost 1 base and the J gene lost 7 bases, with 17 bases spanning the gap. The CDR3 length is 15 residues. The CDR3 reads CASSQVLSATGEQYF. The CDR3, as DNA: TGCGCCAGCAGCCAAGTTTTGTCGGCTACGGGGGAGCAGTACTTC.

The chain couples TRBV24-1 to TRBJ2-2, with D maybe TRBD2 (6 bases). The CDR3 spans 16 residues. Germline CDR1 KGHDR, CDR2 SFDVKD. Trimming stripped 3 bases from V and 5 bases from J, with 15 bases between. In nucleotides, the CDR3 is TGTGCCACCAGTGATCCAACTAGCTTCGAGACCGGGGAGCTGTTTTTT. Protein: CATSDPTSFETGELFF.

The table lists this clone with a count of one. V gene TRBV19 combines with J gene TRBJ1-5; no definite D call. CDR3 length: 15 residues. The V gene's germline CDR1 is LNHDA and CDR2 SQIVND (reference sequence). Trimming removed 5 bases at V and 0 bases at J, with 11 bases between. Here the CDR3 DNA reads TGTGCCAGTAGTCCGCCCGTCTATAGCAATCAGCCCCAGCATTTT. Residues: CASSPPVYSNQPQHF.

This clone has just one count. V is TRBV18 and J is TRBJ2-7; TRBD1 aligns across 9 bases. V was pared by 0 bases and J by 3 bases, with 6 bases of the junction left unmatched. From germline, CDR1 is KGHSH and CDR2 LQKENI. CDR3 length: 16 residues. The CDR3 region has the DNA TGTGCCAGCTCACCACCATCACAGGGGGCTGGCTACGAGCAGTACTTC. This sequence encodes CASSPPSQGAGYEQYF.

The chain uses TRBV6-5 and TRBJ2-5; 9 bases fit TRBD1. J was trimmed by 4 bases and V by 5 bases; bases with no gene match: 5. The germline CDR1 and CDR2 sequences are MNHEY and SVGAGI. This CDR3 has 14 residues. Written as DNA, the CDR3 is TGTGCCAGCAGTAGGGACAGGGATTCAGAGACCCAGTACTTC. Translated: CASSRDRDSETQYF.

The chain joins TRBV5-1 to TRBJ1-1; D ambiguous. CDR1 and CDR2 from the germline V gene are SGHRS and YFSETQ. Between the trimmed V and J ends, which lost 4 bases and 3 bases, there was a span of 10 bases. The CDR3 contains 13 residues. CDR3: CASSGQDYTEAFF. The CDR3 region has the DNA TGCGCCAGCAGCGGGCAGGACTACACTGAAGCTTTCTTT. The full variable domain, in which reference TRBV5-1 and TRBJ1-1 provide the parts outside the CDR3, is KAGVTQTPRYLIKTRGQQVTLSCSPISGHRSVSWYQQTPGQGLQFLFEYFSETQRNKGNFPGRFSGRQFSNSRSEMNVSTLELGDSALYLCASSGQDYTEAFFGQGTRLTVV.